Below, 24 T cell receptor beta chains from the same sample are listed, as sequenced in a study of T cell clonality in common variable immunodeficiency. Overall study results and limits: Common variable immunodeficiency TCR beta sequences reportedly had fewer deletions and N-nucleotide insertions.

Which antigens these TCRs recognize remains unknown. Some clones are missing from TCRdb's copy, which holds only in-frame ones; the method was immunoSEQ multiplex PCR. The sample presents about 20,000 clones, none singletons. Sample: peripheral blood mononuclear cells. The receptor set was obtained from a human donor with common variable immunodeficiency.

This clone was counted a few times. The read finishes 3 residues shy of the CDR3 end, and the germline J gene is used to complete it. The chain joins TRBV7-9 to TRBJ1-2, with 8 bases that match TRBD1. CDR1 and CDR2 (germline): SEHNR, FQNEAQ (reference sequence). The CDR3 contains 14 residues. J was trimmed by 7 bases and V by 5 bases; bases with no gene match: 9. The CDR3 bases that were read are TGTGCCAGCAGCATACCAGGGGGCATATTTGGC. This sequence encodes CASSIPGGIFG. The whole CDR3 protein is CASSIPGGIFGYTF.

As concerns this clone: The read comes to an end 3 residues before the CDR3 does, leaving the germline J gene to fill in the end. This sequence joins TRBV19 and TRBJ2-5; TRBD1 is a possible D gene (6 bases). Germline V lookup: CDR1 LNHDA, CDR2 SQIVND (reference sequence). Trimming removed 6 bases from V and 7 bases from J, with 18 bases in between. This CDR3 contains 14 residues. The covered CDR3 bases are TGTGCCAGTAGAAGAGACAGGTTCTTTGGGACC. Translated, it gives CASRRDRFFGT. The entire CDR3 is CASRRDRFFGTQYF.

This clone is classed as medium-sized. The CDR3 end lies 3 residues beyond the end of the read and is filled in from the germline J gene. The chain has TRBV19 and TRBJ1-1; D might be TRBD1 (5 bases). There are 16 residues in the CDR3. The V end was cut by 5 bases, the J end by 0 bases, with 16 bases between. The V gene's germline CDR1 is LNHDA and CDR2 SQIVND (reference sequence). CDR3 amino acids: CASSLGQSFMNTEAFF. The CDR3 bases that were read are TGTGCCAGTAGTTTGGGGCAGTCCTTTATGAACACTGAA. The whole variable domain, remainder taken from reference TRBV19 and TRBJ1-1, is DGGITQSPKYLFRKEGQNVTLSCEQNLNHDAMYWYRQDPGQGLRLIYYSQIVNDFQKGDIAEGYSVSREKKESFPLTVTSAQKNPTAFYLCASSLGQSFMNTEAFFGQGTRLTVV.

CDR3: CASSPTGTYNEQFF. CDR3 DNA (partial): TGTGCCAGCTCACCAACGGGGACTTACAATGAG. The rearrangement uses TRBV18 and TRBJ2-1; a possible D gene is TRBD2 (6 bases). The CDR3 end lies 3 residues beyond the end of the read and is filled in from the germline J gene. Looked up from germline, CDR1 is KGHSH and CDR2 is LQKENI. CDR3 size: 14 residues. V lost 2 bases and J 4 bases, leaving 9 bases between the germline ends.

Points on this clone: The read ends 3 residues early relative to the CDR3; the germline J gene fills the gap. The chain has TRBV19 and TRBJ1-6; TRBD1 might be the D (5 bases). CDR3 size: 14 residues. Germline CDR1 reads LNHDA; CDR2 reads SQIVND (reference sequence). V lost 3 bases, J lost 8 bases, and 11 bases lay in between. CDR3 loop: CASSMAGFDSPLHF. CDR3 DNA, as far as it was read: TGTGCCAGTAGTATGGCAGGGTTTGATTCACCC.

In its sample, this clone was seen a few times. The sequenced part of the CDR3 DNA is TGTGCCAGTAGTATCTCCGGGACAGGGGGCTCTCAGCCC. Amino acids: CASSISGTGGSQP. The whole CDR3 region reads CASSISGTGGSQPQHF. The V and J genes are TRBV19 and TRBJ1-5; 12 bases fit TRBD1. The read halts 3 residues ahead of the CDR3 end, with the missing end drawn from the germline J gene. The CDR3 contains 16 residues. The V gene's germline CDR1 is LNHDA and CDR2 SQIVND (reference sequence). V gave up 3 bases and J gave up 6 bases; unmatched junction bases: 6.

Points on this clone: The CDR3 is cut off 3 residues early in the read; its end comes from the germline J gene. The V and J genes are TRBV2 and TRBJ1-5, with 9 positions matching TRBD1. J was trimmed by 6 bases and V by 4 bases; bases with no gene match: 7. Germline V CDR1 and CDR2: SNHLY, FYNNEI. The CDR3 is made up of 15 amino acids. Partial CDR3 DNA: TGTGCCAGCAGTGGTCCCGGGACAGGGTTTCAGCCC. Translated: CASSGPGTGFQP. The CDR3 in its entirety is CASSGPGTGFQPQHF.

This clone turned up a few times. The read ends 3 residues shy of where the CDR3 ends; the end is completed using the germline J gene. V gene TRBV19 combines with J gene TRBJ2-1; 13 nucleotides match TRBD2. This CDR3 region has 17 residues. Germline CDR1 and CDR2: LNHDA and SQIVND (reference sequence). The V segment lost 7 bases and the J segment 0 bases; nucleotides outside the gene matches: 6. The covered CDR3 bases are TGTGCCAGTAAGCCCTGGACTAGCGGGGGCTCCTACAATGAG. The encoded protein is CASKPWTSGGSYNE. Given in full, the CDR3 is CASKPWTSGGSYNEQFF.

This clone was seen more than once but under ten times. The read ends 3 residues before the CDR3 terminus; that terminus is restored from the germline J gene. V and J are TRBV19 and TRBJ1-4; D is uncertain. The germline CDR1 and CDR2 sequences are LNHDA and SQIVND (reference sequence). The CDR3 covers 15 residues. The V end was cut by 6 bases, the J end by 3 bases, with 14 bases between. CDR3 in amino acids: CASRPESSANEKLFF. The part of the CDR3 DNA that was read is TGTGCCAGTAGGCCAGAATCGTCCGCTAATGAAAAA.

With regard to this clone: With the read ending 3 residues before the CDR3 end, the germline J gene is used to fill in that end. The chain carries TRBV7-9 and TRBJ2-1, with 8 nucleotides matching TRBD2. From germline, CDR1 is SEHNR and CDR2 FQNEAQ (reference sequence). The ends lost 7 bases at V and 7 bases at J; junction bases unmatched: 12. The CDR3 is 15 amino acids. Partial CDR3 DNA: TGTGCCAGCACGCTAATACCGGGACTAGAAAATGAG. Protein: CASTLIPGLENE. The full CDR3 sequence reads CASTLIPGLENEQFF.

This clone was counted between two and nine times. The CDR3 end is not reached by the read, which stops 3 residues before it; the germline J gene fills it in. V gene TRBV7-9 combines with J gene TRBJ2-3; D is possibly TRBD1 (6 bases). Looked up from germline, CDR1 is SEHNR and CDR2 is FQNEAQ (reference sequence). CDR3 length: 15 residues. The V and J ends lost 6 bases and 4 bases respectively, with 17 bases between them. The CDR3 region is CASSRTVTDSDTQYF. The CDR3 DNA, read in part, is TGTGCCAGCAGTCGGACAGTGACTGACTCAGATACG.

Regarding this clone: Sequencing ends 3 residues short of the CDR3 end; the germline J gene provides the rest. V usage is TRBV11-3 and J usage is TRBJ2-1; D not resolved. Trimming stripped 5 bases from V and 8 bases from J, with 13 bases between. Per germline, CDR1 SGHNT and CDR2 YENEEA. The CDR3 consists of 13 residues. The CDR3 reads CASSRLGDHEQFF. The DNA read from the CDR3 is TGTGCCAGCAGCCGTCTAGGAGACCATGAG.

The sample holds a few counts of this clone. The read finishes 3 residues shy of the CDR3 end, and the germline J gene is used to complete it. The chain employs TRBV18 and TRBJ2-3; D remains ambiguous. From germline, CDR1 is KGHSH and CDR2 LQKENI. The CDR3 covers 15 residues. V was pared by 3 bases and J by 2 bases, with 12 bases between. CDR3 DNA (partial): TGTGCCAGCTCACCGAACCAGTACCCCACAGATACG. Its protein is CASSPNQYPTDT. The CDR3 in its entirety is CASSPNQYPTDTQYF.

On this clone itself: The read finishes 3 residues shy of the CDR3 end, and the germline J gene is used to complete it. This sequence joins TRBV18 and TRBJ2-1; possibly TRBD1 for D (5 bases). The V end lost 2 bases, the J end lost 4 bases, and 9 bases lay between the germline ends. The CDR3 extends over 14 amino acids. The V gene's germline CDR1 is KGHSH and CDR2 LQKENI. CDR3 residues: CASSPATVYNEQFF. The CDR3 DNA, read in part, is TGTGCCAGCTCACCAGCGACAGTTTACAATGAG.

With regard to this clone: The read stops 3 residues short of the end of the CDR3; the missing end is completed from the germline J gene. The V and J genes are TRBV7-2 and TRBJ1-4; unclear D gene. This CDR3 has 14 amino acids. The V end lost 7 bases, the J end lost 5 bases, and 14 bases lay between the germline ends. Germline-derived CDR1 and CDR2 are SGHTA and FQGNSA. The sequenced part of the CDR3 DNA is TGTGCCAGCAAAGTAGCGGGCGGAAATGAAAAA. Its protein is CASKVAGGNEK. The whole CDR3 sequence is CASKVAGGNEKLFF.

About this clone itself: The sequenced fragment ends 3 residues before the CDR3 boundary, so the rest is inferred from the germline J gene. V and J are TRBV7-2 and TRBJ1-1; a possible D gene is TRBD1 (5 bases). Germline CDR1 SGHTA, CDR2 FQGNSA. The CDR3 contains 15 residues. Trimming took 5 bases from V and 3 from J, leaving 16 bases between them. The CDR3 loop reads CASSRAGSGYTEAFF. The sequenced part of the CDR3 DNA is TGTGCCAGCAGCAGAGCAGGGAGTGGGTACACTGAA.

With regard to this clone: The missing CDR3 end, 3 residues past where the read stops, is filled in from the germline J gene. This rearrangement joins TRBV19 to TRBJ2-3, with TRBD2 identical over 10 bases. V lost 8 bases and J lost 1; bases outside the gene matches: 6. CDR3 size: 15 residues. From germline, CDR1 is LNHDA and CDR2 SQIVND (reference sequence). The CDR3 reads CASSGTSVRTDTQYF. CDR3 bases read: TGTGCCAGTTCCGGGACTAGCGTCCGCACAGATACG.

This clone was seen at least ten times. Read coverage stops 3 residues before the CDR3 terminus; the germline J gene supplies the remainder. The chain employs TRBV10-1 and TRBJ2-3; TRBD2 agrees at 8 bases. This CDR3 has 15 residues. Trimming cost V 3 bases and J 2 bases; bases outside gene matches: 4. Germline values: CDR1 WNHNN, CDR2 SYGVQD (reference sequence). The CDR3 protein is CASSEGLADTDTQYF. The sequenced part of the CDR3 DNA is TGCGCCAGCAGTGAAGGACTAGCTGACACAGATACG.

This clone showed up just a few times. Read coverage stops 3 residues before the CDR3 terminus; the germline J gene supplies the remainder. The chain is built from TRBV7-9 and TRBJ1-2; D not certain. With 3 bases removed from V and 7 bases from J, the gap between germline ends came to 9 bases. Germline V gene sequence: CDR1 SEHNR, CDR2 FQNEAQ (reference sequence). The CDR3 length is 12 residues. The sequenced CDR3 bases are TGTGCCAGCAGCTTGATAGGGTCTGGC. Residues: CASSLIGSG. The CDR3, in full, reads CASSLIGSGYTF.

Concerning this clone: The missing CDR3 end, 3 residues past where the read stops, is filled in from the germline J gene. The chain employs TRBV19 and TRBJ2-2; D is possibly TRBD1 (5 bases). The CDR3 consists of 15 residues. Germline V gene sequence: CDR1 LNHDA, CDR2 SQIVND (reference sequence). Trimming took 5 bases from V and 3 from J, leaving 13 bases between them. Here the CDR3 reads CASSPKGRDTGELFF. CDR3 bases read: TGTGCCAGTAGTCCGAAGGGGCGTGACACCGGGGAG.

This clone has only a few counts. Coverage ceases 3 residues before the CDR3 finishes, and the germline J gene fills in the end. The rearrangement uses TRBV19 and TRBJ1-1; a possible D gene is TRBD1 (5 bases). V lost 5 bases to trimming and J lost 0 bases, with 7 bases between them. The CDR3 runs 13 residues. CDR1 and CDR2 (germline): LNHDA, SQIVND (reference sequence). CDR3: CASSAGMNTEAFF. Partial CDR3 DNA: TGTGCCAGTAGTGCAGGGATGAACACTGAA. The variable domain in full, completed from reference TRBV19 and TRBJ1-1, reads DGGITQSPKYLFRKEGQNVTLSCEQNLNHDAMYWYRQDPGQGLRLIYYSQIVNDFQKGDIAEGYSVSREKKESFPLTVTSAQKNPTAFYLCASSAGMNTEAFFGQGTRLTVV.

This clone was recorded a few times. The sequenced fragment ends 3 residues before the CDR3 boundary, so the rest is inferred from the germline J gene. The V call is TRBV18, the J call TRBJ2-2; TRBD2 aligns across 7 bases. The germline gives CDR1 KGHSH, CDR2 LQKENI. The V gene end was trimmed by 3 bases and the J gene end by 4 bases; junction bases not matched to a gene: 14. CDR3 length: 18 amino acids. The sequenced part of the CDR3 DNA is TGTGCCAGCTCACCCCAACTAGCGAGAACGAGAGGCACCGGGGAG. Protein product: CASSPQLARTRGTGE. The whole CDR3 reads CASSPQLARTRGTGELFF. Drawing the rest from reference TRBV18 and TRBJ2-2, the complete variable domain is NAGVMQNPRHLVRRRGQEARLRCSPMKGHSHVYWYRQLPEEGLKFMVYLQKENIIDESGMPKERFSAEFPKEGPSILRIQQVVRGDSAAYFCASSPQLARTRGTGELFFGEGSRLTVL.

As for this clone: The CDR3 is cut off 3 residues early in the read; its end comes from the germline J gene. The V gene is TRBV7-9, the J gene TRBJ2-2, with D uncertain. This CDR3 spans 15 amino acids. The germline CDR1 and CDR2 sequences are SEHNR and FQNEAQ (reference sequence). Trimming left V 6 bases short and J 2 bases short, with 13 bases between. Partial CDR3 DNA: TGTGCCAGCAGTTACCTTGGGCCTAACACCGGGGAG. Its translation: CASSYLGPNTGE. The CDR3 as a whole reads CASSYLGPNTGELFF.

This clone was counted only a few times. Read coverage stops 3 residues before the CDR3 terminus; the germline J gene supplies the remainder. The chain links TRBV5-1 to TRBJ1-2; maybe TRBD1 (5 bases). Trimming left V 7 bases short and J 3 bases short, with 16 bases between. The germline V gene encodes CDR1 SGHRS and CDR2 YFSETQ. This CDR3 comprises 14 residues. The sequenced CDR3 bases are TGCGCCAGCTCCCCCCAGGGCGGCCACTATGGC. It codes for CASSPQGGHYG. The complete CDR3 protein is CASSPQGGHYGYTF.